These 32 T cell receptor beta chains were sequenced from one sample in a study of blood T cell repertoires in COVID-19. Only in-frame clones appear in the TCRdb table, and some are missing; sequencing was by immunoSEQ multiplex PCR. The sample has around 170,000 clones; roughly nine tenths are singletons. Source material: peripheral blood. All receptors come from a man aged 18 to 30 who had recovered from COVID-19.

In nucleotides, the CDR3 is TGTGCCAGTAGTATCAGCGGGGGCCCCATCTATGGCTACACCTTC. Translating gives CASSISGGPIYGYTF. The V call is TRBV19, the J call TRBJ1-2, with a weak D call TRBD1 (6 bases). The germline CDR1 and CDR2 sequences are LNHDA and SQIVND (reference sequence). The CDR3 covers 15 residues. The V gene lost 3 bases and the J gene lost 4 bases, with 15 bases spanning the gap.

The CDR3 loop is CASSQDGRVNNEQFF. CDR3 nucleotides: TGCGCCAGCAGCCAAGACGGCCGGGTAAACAATGAGCAGTTCTTC. The chain recombines TRBV4-1 with TRBJ2-1; D ambiguous. The CDR3 covers 15 residues. Germline V gene data show CDR1 as MGHRA and CDR2 as YSYEKL. V was cut by 0 bases and J by 5 bases, with 11 bases left in between.

CDR3 region: CASSYRQGVSGANVLTF. In DNA form, the CDR3 reads TGTGCCAGCAGTTACCGACAGGGTGTCTCTGGGGCCAACGTCCTGACTTTC. This chain links TRBV6-2 or TRBV6-3 with TRBJ2-6, with 7 positions matching TRBD1. CDR1 is MNHEY and CDR2 is SVGEGT in the germline V gene. V shed 2 bases, J shed 0 bases, and the junction held 4 bases outside the gene matches. The CDR3 covers 17 residues.

V gene TRBV18 combines with J gene TRBJ1-6; TRBD1 agrees at 7 bases. The V and J ends lost 5 bases and 6 bases, in that order; junction bases with no gene match: 7. Germline CDR1 is KGHSH and CDR2 is LQKENI. The CDR3 sequence is 15 residues long. As DNA, the CDR3 is TGTGCCAGCTCATCCGTGGACAGGCTTAATTCACCCCTCCACTTT. It specifies CASSSVDRLNSPLHF.

This chain joins TRBV5-1 and TRBJ2-7; TRBD1 matches 10 bases. CDR1 is SGHRS and CDR2 is YFSETQ in the germline V gene. This CDR3 is 15 amino acids long. V trimming: 4 bases; J trimming: 6 bases; junction bases outside the gene matches: 10. This chain's CDR3 is CASSSTGTGASEQYF. CDR3 nucleotides: TGCGCCAGCAGCAGCACCGGGACAGGGGCCTCCGAGCAGTACTTC.

In DNA form, the CDR3 reads TGTGCCAGCAGACCCTCAGGGGAGCGGACCCAGTACTTC. Its protein is CASRPSGERTQYF. This chain connects TRBV27 to TRBJ2-5, with D tentatively TRBD1 (6 bases). Germline CDR1 reads MNHEY; CDR2 reads SMNVEV (reference sequence). The CDR3 has 13 residues. With 6 bases removed from V and 7 bases from J, the gap between germline ends came to 15 bases.

Here the CDR3 DNA reads TGTGCCAGCAGCCTCCACAATGAGCAGTTCTTC. This gives the protein CASSLHNEQFF. The rearrangement joins TRBV9 to TRBJ2-1; D unclear. Trimming stripped 4 bases from V and 5 bases from J, with 4 bases between. Germline lookup yields CDR1 SGDLS and CDR2 YYNGEE. This CDR3 region has 11 residues.

The DNA of the CDR3 is TGCAGCGTTGCTCCGGGACAAGAGACCCAGTACTTC. Translation gives CSVAPGQETQYF. V gene TRBV29-1 combines with J gene TRBJ2-5; TRBD2 might be the D (5 bases). CDR3 length: 12 amino acids. Trimming shortened V by 4 bases and J by 2 bases, and 8 bases separated the two germline ends. The V gene's germline CDR1 is SQVTM and CDR2 ANQGSEA.

This clone has only one observation. The rearrangement uses TRBV7-9 and TRBJ1-2; 12 positions agree with TRBD1. The V gene end was trimmed by 5 bases and the J gene end by 5 bases; junction bases not matched to a gene: 9. Per the germline V gene, CDR1 is SEHNR and CDR2 is FQNEAQ (reference sequence). The CDR3 spans 16 residues. The CDR3 DNA follows: TGTGCCAGCAGCCCAGCCGGGACAGGGGGCGCGTATGGCTACACCTTC. Residues: CASSPAGTGGAYGYTF.

The genes are TRBV14 and TRBJ2-1; 8 nucleotides align to TRBD2. J lost 9 bases, V lost 4 bases, and 11 bases had no gene match. CDR3 size: 15 residues. The germline V gene encodes CDR1 SGHDN and CDR2 FVKESK. DNA for the CDR3: TGTGCCAGCAGCCCCATAGCGGGGTCGGTGGGTGAGCAGTTCTTC. It specifies CASSPIAGSVGEQFF.

The chain employs TRBV7-3 and TRBJ2-3; TRBD1 is a possible D gene (5 bases). Germline CDR1 is SGHTA and CDR2 is FQGTGA. V was clipped by 6 bases and J by 1 base, with 11 bases between them. The CDR3 runs to 14 residues. Here the CDR3 DNA reads TGTGCCAGCAGTTTTACAGGTGGCACAGATACGCAGTATTTT. Protein sequence: CASSFTGGTDTQYF. Filled out from reference TRBV7-3 and TRBJ2-3, the complete variable domain reads GAGVSQTPSNKVTEKGKYVELRCDPISGHTALYWYRQSLGQGPEFLIYFQGTGAADDSGLPNDRFFAVRPEGSVSTLKIQRTERGDSAVYLCASSFTGGTDTQYFGPGTRLTVL.

The gene calls are TRBV10-1 and TRBJ2-1; TRBD2 matches at 14 bases. V was clipped by 4 bases and J by 6 bases; unmatched bases: 5. The CDR3 totals 16 residues. The V gene's germline CDR1 is WNHNN and CDR2 SYGVQD (reference sequence). The DNA for the CDR3 is TGCGCCAGCAGTGCGGGACTAGCGGGAGTGTTCAATGAGCAGTTCTTC. Amino acid sequence: CASSAGLAGVFNEQFF.

V and J are TRBV10-2 and TRBJ2-7; 9 bases line up with TRBD2. With V trimmed by 7 bases and J by 1 base, 5 bases remained unmatched. The CDR3 sequence is 14 residues long. Germline CDR1 and CDR2: WSHSY and SAAADI. In nucleotides, the CDR3 is TGCGCCAGCAAGCTAGCGGGATCTTCCTACGAGCAGTACTTC. Its protein is CASKLAGSSYEQYF.

This rearrangement joins TRBV27 to TRBJ1-5; D possibly corresponds to TRBD1 (5 bases). From germline, CDR1 is MNHEY and CDR2 SMNVEV (reference sequence). There are 14 residues in the CDR3. Trimming took off 3 bases at V and 3 bases at J, with 9 bases between the two ends. This CDR3 reads CASSFDRLNQPQHF. Here the CDR3 DNA reads TGTGCCAGCAGTTTTGACAGACTCAATCAGCCCCAGCATTTT.

The chain has TRBV9 and TRBJ2-1; D might be TRBD2 (6 bases). Deletions cut 3 bases from V and 6 bases from J, with 7 bases between. Per germline, CDR1 SGDLS and CDR2 YYNGEE. This CDR3 is built from 12 residues. CDR3 sequence reads: CASSAGVNEQFF. The CDR3 region has the DNA TGTGCCAGCAGCGCGGGGGTCAATGAGCAGTTCTTC.

J is TRBJ1-2 and V is TRBV4-3, with a possible D match to TRBD1 (5 bases). Germline V gene data show CDR1 as LGHNA and CDR2 as YSLEER. The CDR3 spans 14 residues. Trimming removed 5 bases at V and 4 bases at J, with 14 bases between. The CDR3 region has the DNA TGCGCCAGCAGCTTTGGGTCGGACACCTATGGCTACACCTTC. Its translation: CASSFGSDTYGYTF.

The V and J genes are TRBV7-2 and TRBJ1-1, with a tentative D call TRBD1 (6 bases). Germline V CDR1 and CDR2: SGHTA, FQGNSA. The CDR3 totals 15 residues. Trimming pared 1 base from V and 3 bases from J, leaving 12 bases between. CDR3 amino acids: CASSLDRAGYTEAFF. The CDR3 DNA reads as TGTGCCAGCAGCTTAGACAGGGCTGGGTACACTGAAGCTTTCTTT.

The chain combines TRBV15 with TRBJ2-7; 10 bases agree with TRBD2. The germline CDR1 and CDR2 sequences are LNHNV and YYDKDF (reference sequence). Unmatched junction bases numbered 11, after V lost 3 bases and J lost 6 bases. The CDR3 has 16 amino acids. The CDR3 reads CATSSHSGRGKAEQYF. The DNA of the CDR3 is TGTGCCACCAGCAGCCACAGCGGGAGGGGAAAGGCCGAGCAGTACTTC.

CDR3 nucleotide sequence: TGTGCTTCAGGGGCCGGGTACCAAGAGACCCAGTACTTC. Its translation is CASGAGYQETQYF. The chain joins TRBV5-5 to TRBJ2-5, with D tentatively TRBD1 (6 bases). Germline values: CDR1 SGHKS, CDR2 YYEKEE (reference sequence). This CDR3 spans 13 amino acids.

This chain joins TRBV28 and TRBJ1-1; no firm D call. The V and J ends lost 6 bases and 1 base respectively, with 15 bases between them. CDR1 and CDR2 (germline): MDHEN, SYDVKM. This CDR3 has 15 amino acids. CDR3 protein: CASSDPGRANTEAFF. The CDR3 DNA reads as TGTGCCAGCAGCGACCCGGGGAGGGCGAACACTGAAGCTTTCTTT.

This sequence joins TRBV9 and TRBJ2-5, with 9 bases fitting TRBD1. Germline V gene sequence: CDR1 SGDLS, CDR2 YYNGEE. The trim removed 3 bases at V and 2 bases at J, leaving 5 bases unmatched. The CDR3 is made up of 15 amino acids. CDR3 coding DNA: TGTGCCAGCAGCGCAGACAGGGGGTTACAAGAGACCCAGTACTTC. Encoded protein: CASSADRGLQETQYF.

The V and J genes are TRBV4-3 and TRBJ2-3; TRBD2 matches 10 bases. The trim removed 0 bases at V and 4 bases at J, leaving 10 bases unmatched. Germline V CDR1 and CDR2: LGHNA, YSLEER. CDR3 size: 18 residues. CDR3 bases: TGCGCCAGCAGCCAAGATGGCGCTAGCGGGAGTACGGCAGATACGCAGTATTTT. Translation: CASSQDGASGSTADTQYF.

The chain links TRBV5-5 to TRBJ2-7; 7 nucleotides match TRBD1. The CDR3 sequence is 13 residues long. With 3 bases clipped from V and 3 bases from J, the junction kept 3 bases outside the gene matches. CDR1 is SGHKS and CDR2 is YYEKEE in the germline V gene (reference sequence). CDR3 loop: CASSWDSNYEQYF. CDR3 bases: TGTGCCAGCAGCTGGGACAGCAACTACGAGCAGTACTTC.

V is TRBV4-1 and J is TRBJ2-1, with TRBD2 matching 10 bases. Germline CDR1 is MGHRA and CDR2 is YSYEKL. V trimming: 0 bases; J trimming: 4 bases; junction bases outside the gene matches: 6. The CDR3 is 17 residues long. This CDR3 is CASSQDRLAGVYNEQFF. DNA of the CDR3: TGCGCCAGCAGCCAAGATCGTCTAGCGGGAGTATACAATGAGCAGTTCTTC.

Written as DNA, the CDR3 is TGTGCCAGCAGTTACTCAACAGGTTACGAGCAGTACTTC. It translates to CASSYSTGYEQYF. The gene calls are TRBV6-6 and TRBJ2-7, with D perhaps TRBD1 (5 bases). Between the trimmed V and J ends, which lost 0 bases and 4 bases, there was a span of 7 bases. The germline CDR1 and CDR2 sequences are MNHNY and SVGAGI (reference sequence). The CDR3 is 13 amino acids.

This chain links TRBV7-9 with TRBJ1-1; D gene uncertain. CDR1 is SEHNR, CDR2 FQNEAQ, per germline (reference sequence). The CDR3 is 14 residues long. The V gene lost 4 bases and the J gene lost 0 bases, with 9 bases spanning the gap. This CDR3 reads CASSSREMNTEAFF. CDR3 in DNA: TGTGCCAGCAGCTCGAGGGAAATGAACACTGAAGCTTTCTTT.

This clone has only one observation. The chain recombines TRBV13 with TRBJ2-2; weak D call: TRBD1 (7 bases). This CDR3 has 15 residues. Trimming left V 3 bases short and J 1 base short, with 9 bases between. Germline-derived CDR1 and CDR2 are PRHDT and FYEKMQ (reference sequence). The CDR3 region has the DNA TGTGCCAGCAGCTTCAGGGGGGTGAACACCGGGGAGCTGTTTTTT. This sequence encodes CASSFRGVNTGELFF. Full variable domain (outside the CDR3, taken from reference TRBV13 and TRBJ2-2): AAGVIQSPRHLIKEKRETATLKCYPIPRHDTVYWYQQGPGQDPQFLISFYEKMQSDKGSIPDRFSAQQFSDYHSELNMSSLELGDSALYFCASSFRGVNTGELFFGEGSRLTVL.

The J gene is TRBJ2-5, the V gene TRBV6-6; 7 nucleotides line up with TRBD2. The germline CDR1 and CDR2 sequences are MNHNY and SVGAGI (reference sequence). The CDR3 covers 15 residues. V was clipped by 4 bases and J by 4 bases; unmatched bases: 9. The CDR3: CASSSLGGDRETQYF. The CDR3 nucleotides read TGTGCCAGCAGTTCCCTGGGAGGGGATAGAGAGACCCAGTACTTC.

This chain uses TRBV5-6 with TRBJ1-6; D is uncertain. V lost 4 bases, J lost 4 bases, and 9 bases lay in between. Germline loops: CDR1 SGHDT, CDR2 YYEEEE. The CDR3 is 14 amino acids. CDR3 in amino acids: CASSARDYNSPLHF. In DNA, the CDR3 is TGTGCCAGCAGCGCCCGGGATTATAATTCACCCCTCCACTTT.

For this clone: Germline is not matched at one junction end, which may reflect a read error. CDR3 sequence: CASSLLGSDTEAFF. As DNA, the CDR3 is TGTGCTAGCAGCTTATTGGGTAGCGACACTGAAGCTTTCTTT. The chain is built from TRBV7-7 and TRBJ1-1; no firm D call. This CDR3 comprises 14 residues. The germline V gene has CDR1 SSHAT and CDR2 FNYEAQ (reference sequence).

This chain joins TRBV7-8 and TRBJ2-1, with 11 nucleotides matching TRBD2. The germline CDR1 and CDR2 sequences are SGHVS and FQNEAQ. The trim removed 5 bases at V and 0 bases at J, leaving 12 bases unmatched. The CDR3 covers 19 residues. CDR3 region: CASSRVGTSGSSSYNEQFF. The CDR3 DNA follows: TGTGCCAGCAGCCGAGTGGGGACTAGCGGATCTAGCTCCTACAATGAGCAGTTCTTC.

The rearrangement uses TRBV6-5 and TRBJ1-2, with TRBD1 matching over 7 bases. CDR1 is MNHEY and CDR2 is SVGAGI in the germline V gene. This CDR3 has 14 residues. V lost 6 bases to trimming and J lost 6 bases; unmatched junction nucleotides: 10. The chain's CDR3 is CASSAGTVIHGYTF. DNA for the CDR3: TGTGCCAGCAGCGCTGGGACAGTTATCCATGGCTACACCTTC.